This T cell receptor (beta chain) was recorded in a study of blood T cell repertoires in COVID-19. Study-wide background: Samples taken during acute and convalescent COVID-19 were collected in the United States, Italy and Spain. From T cells, B-cell-depleted T cells, or PBMCs came the material, which was cDNA or gDNA.

In the original workflow: Counts of nucleated cells, estimated from reference gene primer amplification, were obtained. Clones were sequenced by immunoSEQ multiplex PCR, and TCRdb holds only the in-frame ones, with some missing. The DNA was the basis for D and trimming; V, J and clone size are from that table. The profile shows approximately 260,000 clones, roughly 89% of them singletons. This CDR3 comprises 16 residues. Germline assignment: CDR1 SGHAT and CDR2 FQNNGV. V dropped 7 bases and J dropped 2; count of bases not matched to a gene: 9. Material for sequencing was peripheral blood. The sequence was collected from a man over 45 with acute or convalescent COVID-19. This rearrangement joins TRBV11-2 to TRBJ2-5; the match to TRBD2 covers 11 bases. CDR3 in amino acids: CASTLGSGGGQETQYF. CDR3 nucleotide sequence: TGTGCCAGCACCCTAGGTAGCGGGGGGGGACAAGAGACCCAGTACTTC.